Below are 29 T cell receptor beta chains sequenced from a single sample in a study of technical replicates of blood from a handful of donors. Measured with immunoSEQ multiplex PCR; TCRdb has only the in-frame clones, and not every one. The sample has 75,000 to 80,000 clones, 90% to 95% seen once. Material: T cells isolated from PBMCs. The receptors stem from a human donor in good health.

The chain carries TRBV11-3 and TRBJ1-4; D unresolved. The CDR3 totals 12 residues. V lost 1 base, J lost 8 bases, and 5 bases lay in between. CDR1 and CDR2 (germline): SGHNT, YENEEA. The CDR3 sequence: CASSLVREKLFF. DNA for the CDR3: TGTGCCAGCAGCTTAGTTCGGGAAAAACTGTTTTTT.

V and J are TRBV5-1 and TRBJ2-7; 7 nucleotides agree with TRBD2. This CDR3 is 14 amino acids long. Trimming at V came to 2 bases and at J to 4 bases, leaving 6 bases not matched to a gene. CDR1 is SGHRS, CDR2 YFSETQ, per germline. For the CDR3, the DNA is TGCGCCAGCAGCTTACCGGGACTACCATACGAGCAGTACTTC. Translation: CASSLPGLPYEQYF.

The chain employs TRBV30 and TRBJ2-1, with 9 nucleotides matching TRBD2. V shed 8 bases and J 1 base; nucleotides not matched to a gene: 3. Germline lookup yields CDR1 GTSNPN and CDR2 SVGIG (reference sequence). The CDR3 is 13 amino acids. This chain's CDR3 is CAVAGESYNEQFF. CDR3 bases: TGTGCCGTAGCGGGAGAGTCCTACAATGAGCAGTTCTTC.

This chain uses TRBV11-2 with TRBJ2-7; no definite D call. This CDR3 region has 11 residues. Germline CDR1 and CDR2: SGHAT and FQNNGV. The V and J ends lost 1 base and 6 bases respectively, with 4 bases between them. CDR3 region: CASSLGVEQYF. CDR3 in DNA: TGTGCCAGCAGCTTAGGAGTCGAGCAGTACTTC.

The chain has TRBV28 and TRBJ1-1; D is perhaps TRBD1 (5 bases). V lost 1 base and J 1 base, leaving 7 bases between the germline ends. The CDR3 runs 14 residues. The germline V gene has CDR1 MDHEN and CDR2 SYDVKM. The CDR3 DNA reads TGTGCCAGCAGTTTATTCGGACAGAACACTGAAGCTTTCTTT. This gives the protein CASSLFGQNTEAFF.

This chain links TRBV6-1 with TRBJ2-3; D might be TRBD1 (5 bases). The germline V gene encodes CDR1 MNHNS and CDR2 SASEGT. The CDR3 is made up of 14 amino acids. V lost 11 bases and J 2 bases, leaving 17 bases between the germline ends. The CDR3 loop reads CAVRVREFTDTQYF. The CDR3 DNA sequence: TGTGCCGTACGGGTCAGGGAATTCACAGATACGCAGTATTTT.

The chain couples TRBV5-3 to TRBJ2-1; tentatively, D is TRBD2 (6 bases). TRBV5-3 qualifies as an ORF whose function is uncertain. The CDR3 length is 14 residues. The V end lost 3 bases, the J end lost 5 bases, and 12 bases lay between the germline ends. This chain's CDR3 is CARSSRGKDNEQFF. The CDR3 DNA is TGTGCCAGAAGCTCGCGCGGGAAAGACAATGAGCAGTTCTTC.

The CDR3 DNA is TGTGCCAGCAGTGAATTGGGTGGACAGTCGACCTATGGCTACACCTTC. Its protein product is CASSELGGQSTYGYTF. The V call is TRBV25-1, the J call TRBJ1-2; D may be TRBD1 (6 bases). The germline CDR1 and CDR2 sequences are MGHDK and SYGVNS. Trimming shortened V by 1 base and J by 4 bases, and 16 bases separated the two germline ends. CDR3 length equals 16 residues.

This clone was seen once. The gene calls are TRBV15 and TRBJ2-3; 11 bases are shared with TRBD2. Trimming at V came to 1 base and at J to 7 bases, leaving 10 bases not matched to a gene. Germline lookup yields CDR1 LNHNV and CDR2 YYDKDF (reference sequence). This CDR3 has 17 amino acids. The CDR3 DNA sequence: TGTGCCACCAGCAGAGCTCGTGAGACTAGCGGGATGAATACGCAGTATTTT. This codes for CATSRARETSGMNTQYF.

This clone was observed once. The rearrangement joins TRBV5-1 to TRBJ2-7; D is ambiguous. The CDR3 sequence is 13 residues long. Germline loops: CDR1 SGHRS, CDR2 YFSETQ. Trimming took off 0 bases at V and 3 bases at J, with 7 bases between the two ends. This CDR3 reads CASSLATYYEQYF. The CDR3 nucleotides read TGCGCCAGCAGCTTGGCCACATACTACGAGCAGTACTTC.

The chain has TRBV2 and TRBJ1-2; unclear D gene. The V end was cut by 5 bases, the J end by 8 bases, with 9 bases between. Per the germline V gene, CDR1 is SNHLY and CDR2 is FYNNEI. This CDR3 comprises 11 residues. CDR3 protein: CASSMEGGYTF. The CDR3 DNA reads as TGTGCCAGCAGTATGGAGGGCGGCTACACCTTC.

This sequence joins TRBV28 and TRBJ2-5; possible D gene TRBD2, 5 bases. V dropped 7 bases and J dropped 5 bases, with 23 bases sitting between them. Germline CDR1 MDHEN, CDR2 SYDVKM. CDR3 size: 16 residues. Written as DNA, the CDR3 is TGTGCCAGCACTCTAAACATGGCTAGAGGGCGGGAGACCCAGTACTTC. It encodes CASTLNMARGRETQYF.

The J gene is TRBJ2-3, the V gene TRBV7-9; 15 bases are a match to TRBD2. The CDR3 has 18 amino acids. Germline trimming cut 4 bases from V and 4 bases from J; bases unmatched to any gene: 9. Germline lookup yields CDR1 SEHNR and CDR2 FQNEAQ (reference sequence). The CDR3 reads CASSWTSGRGVVADTQYF. In nucleotides, the CDR3 is TGTGCCAGCAGCTGGACTAGCGGGAGGGGAGTGGTCGCAGATACGCAGTATTTT.

The V call is TRBV5-1, the J call TRBJ2-1; 12 bases fit TRBD2. Germline V lookup: CDR1 SGHRS, CDR2 YFSETQ. The CDR3 is 16 amino acids. Trimming removed 4 bases from V and 9 bases from J; junction bases left unmatched: 11. The CDR3 sequence is CASSRLLAGGPGEQFF. The CDR3 DNA is TGCGCCAGCAGCCGCCTCCTAGCGGGAGGGCCCGGTGAGCAGTTCTTC.

V gene TRBV9 combines with J gene TRBJ1-5; D gene uncertain. This CDR3 is built from 13 residues. Trimming removed 0 bases from V and 7 bases from J, with 8 bases in between. The germline V gene has CDR1 SGDLS and CDR2 YYNGEE. CDR3 sequence: CASSVEEGQPQHF. The CDR3 DNA reads TGTGCCAGCAGCGTAGAGGAGGGCCAGCCCCAGCATTTT. Drawing the rest from reference TRBV9 and TRBJ1-5, the complete variable domain is DSGVTQTPKHLITATGQRVTLRCSPRSGDLSVYWYQQSLDQGLQFLIQYYNGEERAKGNILERFSAQQFPDLHSELNLSSLELGDSALYFCASSVEEGQPQHFGDGTRLSIL.

This clone was detected once. This chain links TRBV19 with TRBJ2-7; tentative D call: TRBD2 (5 bases). This CDR3 is 14 amino acids long. Between the trimmed V and J ends, which lost 10 bases and 4 bases, there was a span of 20 bases. CDR1 and CDR2 from the germline V gene are LNHDA and SQIVND (reference sequence). The CDR3 spells CAIICERAKYEQYF. The DNA for the CDR3 is TGTGCCATTATTTGTGAGAGGGCGAAGTACGAGCAGTACTTC.

The rearrangement joins TRBV6-1 to TRBJ1-1; 7 bases are a match to TRBD1. With 6 bases clipped from V and 4 bases from J, the junction kept 2 bases outside the gene matches. Germline V gene data show CDR1 as MNHNS and CDR2 as SASEGT. This CDR3 comprises 12 residues. The CDR3 region is CASRNRGTEAFF. The CDR3 DNA reads as TGTGCCAGCAGGAACAGGGGCACTGAAGCTTTCTTT.

The CDR3 region is CSATAAHGYTF. The CDR3 bases are TGCAGTGCTACAGCGGCACATGGCTACACCTTC. This chain links TRBV20-1 with TRBJ1-2; D gene ambiguous. The CDR3 runs to 11 residues. From germline, CDR1 is DFQATT and CDR2 SNEGSKA (reference sequence). V gave up 4 bases and J gave up 6 bases, with 9 bases separating them.

The gene calls are TRBV6-6 and TRBJ2-7; 16 bases align to TRBD2. The CDR3 has 16 residues. V lost 6 bases and J lost 4; bases outside the gene matches: 6. Germline CDR1 is MNHNY and CDR2 is SVGAGI (reference sequence). The CDR3 nucleotides read TGTGCCAGCAGATACGGGGGACTAGCGGGAGGGTACGAGCAGTACTTC. This codes for CASRYGGLAGGYEQYF.

The gene calls are TRBV10-3 and TRBJ2-5, with 10 bases that match TRBD2. The V and J ends lost 6 bases and 5 bases, in that order; junction bases with no gene match: 9. Germline assignment: CDR1 ENHRY and CDR2 SYGVKD. The CDR3 runs to 15 residues. The CDR3 here is CAIRPSGRAEETQYF. The CDR3 DNA reads as TGTGCCATCAGGCCAAGCGGGAGGGCCGAGGAGACCCAGTACTTC.

The CDR3 is CASSLQGSSTEAFF. As DNA, the CDR3 is TGTGCCAGCAGCCTGCAGGGGTCATCCACTGAAGCTTTCTTT. The rearrangement links TRBV6-5 to TRBJ1-1; D perhaps matches TRBD1 (6 bases). Germline V gene data show CDR1 as MNHEY and CDR2 as SVGAGI. CDR3 length equals 14 residues. V dropped 6 bases and J dropped 4 bases, with 15 bases sitting between them.

V usage is TRBV10-1 and J usage is TRBJ1-1; possibly TRBD1 for D (6 bases). V lost 2 bases and J lost 1, with 8 bases in between. CDR3 length: 14 amino acids. The germline CDR1 and CDR2 sequences are WNHNN and SYGVQD (reference sequence). DNA for the CDR3: TGCGCCAGCAGTGAGCACAGGGAGAACACTGAAGCTTTCTTT. This translates into CASSEHRENTEAFF.

This clone was counted between two and nine times. V and J are TRBV7-3 and TRBJ2-7; 15 bases fit TRBD2. Germline CDR1 and CDR2: SGHTA and FQGTGA. There are 16 residues in the CDR3. The junction had 2 bases not matched to a gene; V was cut back by 1 base and J by 4 bases. The CDR3: CASSLMGLAGGYEQYF. CDR3 nucleotide sequence: TGTGCCAGCAGCTTAATGGGACTAGCGGGGGGATACGAGCAGTACTTC.

The table lists this clone with a few counts. The chain couples TRBV11-3 to TRBJ2-5; D gene ambiguous. This CDR3 is 16 amino acids long. The V gene's germline CDR1 is SGHNT and CDR2 YENEEA. The V end was cut by 6 bases, the J end by 1 base, with 18 bases between. The CDR3 protein is CASSPLTDTFQETQYF. In DNA form, the CDR3 reads TGTGCCAGCAGTCCTCTTACCGACACCTTCCAAGAGACCCAGTACTTC.

The V call is TRBV2, the J call TRBJ2-1; 9 nucleotides agree with TRBD2. After removal of 2 bases from V and 8 bases from J, the junction contained 7 bases not matched to a gene. Germline assignment: CDR1 SNHLY and CDR2 FYNNEI. This CDR3 has 15 residues. CDR3 in DNA: TGTGCCAGCAGTGAAAGAAGCGGGAGGTCCTATGAGCAGTTCTTC. It translates to CASSERSGRSYEQFF.

This clone has a single count. V is TRBV12-5 and J is TRBJ2-2, with 8 bases that match TRBD2. After removal of 1 base from V and 3 bases from J, the junction contained 1 base not matched to a gene. Germline CDR1 and CDR2: LGHNT and FRNRAP. The CDR3 extends over 15 amino acids. The CDR3 DNA reads as TGTGCTAGTGGTTTGGGGACTAGCTACACCGGGGAGCTGTTTTTT. It translates to CASGLGTSYTGELFF.

The chain is built from TRBV10-3 and TRBJ1-5; D is uncertain. Germline V gene lookup returns CDR1 ENHRY and CDR2 SYGVKD. With 3 bases removed from V and 1 base from J, the gap between germline ends came to 7 bases. The CDR3 totals 14 residues. The CDR3 coding sequence is TGTGCCATCAGTGATCTTCCCAGCAATCAGCCCCAGCATTTT. It translates to CAISDLPSNQPQHF.

In this sample, this clone turned up a few times. The chain couples TRBV29-1 to TRBJ1-1; unclear D gene. The V end was cut by 6 bases, the J end by 4 bases, with 12 bases between. CDR1 is SQVTM and CDR2 is ANQGSEA in the germline V gene. The CDR3 loop spans 12 amino acids. The CDR3 nucleotides are TGCAGCGTGAGGGCCGTCGGCACTGAAGCTTTCTTT. Protein product: CSVRAVGTEAFF.

Concerning this clone: Other DNA sequences within the sample encode an identical CDR3. The J gene is TRBJ2-5, the V gene TRBV6-1, with 9 nucleotides matching TRBD2. This CDR3 is 14 amino acids long. Germline CDR1 reads MNHNS; CDR2 reads SASEGT. The V segment lost 5 bases and the J segment 1 base; nucleotides outside the gene matches: 2. This chain's CDR3 is CASSRAGGQETQYF. Written as DNA, the CDR3 is TGTGCCAGCAGTCGAGCGGGAGGCCAAGAGACCCAGTACTTC.